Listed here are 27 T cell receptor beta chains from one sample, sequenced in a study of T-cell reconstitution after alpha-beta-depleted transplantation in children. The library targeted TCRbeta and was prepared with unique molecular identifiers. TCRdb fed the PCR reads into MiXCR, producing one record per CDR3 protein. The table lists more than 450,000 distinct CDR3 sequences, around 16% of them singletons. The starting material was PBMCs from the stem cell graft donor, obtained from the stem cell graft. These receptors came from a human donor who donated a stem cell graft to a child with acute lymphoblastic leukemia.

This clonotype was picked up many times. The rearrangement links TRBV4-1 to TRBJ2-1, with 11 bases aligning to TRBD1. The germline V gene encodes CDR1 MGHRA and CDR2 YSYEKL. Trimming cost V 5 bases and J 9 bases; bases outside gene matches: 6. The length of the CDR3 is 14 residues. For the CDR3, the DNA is TGCGCCAGCAGCGCCGGGACAGGGGGAAGTGAGCAGTTCTTC. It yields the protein CASSAGTGGSEQFF.

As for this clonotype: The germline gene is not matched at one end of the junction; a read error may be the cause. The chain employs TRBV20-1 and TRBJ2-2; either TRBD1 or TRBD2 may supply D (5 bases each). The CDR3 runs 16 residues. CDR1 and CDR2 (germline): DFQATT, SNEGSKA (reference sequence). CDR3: CCARGFAGRVIGELFF. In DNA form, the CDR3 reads TGCTGTGCTAGAGGCTTTGCAGGGCGGGTCATCGGGGAGCTGTTTTTT.

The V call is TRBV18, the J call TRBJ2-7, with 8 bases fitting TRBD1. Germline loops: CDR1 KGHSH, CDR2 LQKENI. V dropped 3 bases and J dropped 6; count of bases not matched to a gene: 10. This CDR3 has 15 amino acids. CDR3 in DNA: TGTGCCAGCTCACCCCGGACAGGGATCGAGGGCGAGCAGTACTTC. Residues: CASSPRTGIEGEQYF.

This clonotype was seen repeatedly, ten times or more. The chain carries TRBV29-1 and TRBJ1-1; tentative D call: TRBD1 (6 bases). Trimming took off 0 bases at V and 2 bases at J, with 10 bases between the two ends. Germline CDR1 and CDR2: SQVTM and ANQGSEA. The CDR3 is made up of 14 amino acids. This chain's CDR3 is CSVEDWGANTEAFF. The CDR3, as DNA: TGCAGCGTTGAAGATTGGGGGGCTAACACTGAAGCTTTCTTT.

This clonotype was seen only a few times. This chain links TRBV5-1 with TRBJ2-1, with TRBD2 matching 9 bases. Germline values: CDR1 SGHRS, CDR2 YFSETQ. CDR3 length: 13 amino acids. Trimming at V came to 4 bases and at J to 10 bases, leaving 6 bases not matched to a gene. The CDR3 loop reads CASSPGLAKEQFF. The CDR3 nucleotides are TGCGCCAGCAGCCCGGGACTAGCAAAGGAGCAGTTCTTC.

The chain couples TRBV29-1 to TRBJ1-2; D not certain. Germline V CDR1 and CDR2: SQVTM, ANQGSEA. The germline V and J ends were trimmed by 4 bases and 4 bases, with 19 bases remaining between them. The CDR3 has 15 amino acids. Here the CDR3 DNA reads TGCAGCGTTGGGATGTCGCCCATTATTTCCTATGGCTACACCTTC. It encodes CSVGMSPIISYGYTF.

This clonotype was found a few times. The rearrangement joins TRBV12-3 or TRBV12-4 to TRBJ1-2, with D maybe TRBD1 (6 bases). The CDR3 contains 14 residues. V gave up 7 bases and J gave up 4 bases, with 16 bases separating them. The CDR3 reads CASTPGGWSYGYTF. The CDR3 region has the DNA TGTGCCAGCACCCCTGGGGGCTGGAGCTATGGCTACACCTTC.

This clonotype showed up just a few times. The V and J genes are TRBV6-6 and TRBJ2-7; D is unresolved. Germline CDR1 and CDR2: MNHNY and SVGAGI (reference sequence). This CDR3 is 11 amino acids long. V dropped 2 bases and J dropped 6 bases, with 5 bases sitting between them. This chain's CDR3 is CASSYGFEQYF. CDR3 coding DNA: TGTGCCAGCAGTTACGGGTTCGAGCAGTACTTC.

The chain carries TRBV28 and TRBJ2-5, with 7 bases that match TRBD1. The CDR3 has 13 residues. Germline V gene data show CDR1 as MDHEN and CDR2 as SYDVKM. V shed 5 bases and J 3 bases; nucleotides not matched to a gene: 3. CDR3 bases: TGTGCCAGCAGTATCCAGGGGGAAGAGACCCAGTACTTC. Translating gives CASSIQGEETQYF.

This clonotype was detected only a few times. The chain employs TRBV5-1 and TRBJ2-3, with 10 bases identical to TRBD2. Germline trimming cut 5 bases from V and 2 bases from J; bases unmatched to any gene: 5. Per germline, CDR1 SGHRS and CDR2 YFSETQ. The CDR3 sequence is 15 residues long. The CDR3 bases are TGCGCCAGCAGTAAGGGACTAGCGACCACAGATACGCAGTATTTT. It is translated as CASSKGLATTDTQYF.

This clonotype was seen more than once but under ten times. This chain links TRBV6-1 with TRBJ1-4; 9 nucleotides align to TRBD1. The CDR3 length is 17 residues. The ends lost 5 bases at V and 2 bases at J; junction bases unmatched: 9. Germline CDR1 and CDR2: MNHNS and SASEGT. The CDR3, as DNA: TGTGCCAGCAGTCAACCGGGACAGGGAGGTACTAATGAAAAACTGTTTTTT. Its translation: CASSQPGQGGTNEKLFF.

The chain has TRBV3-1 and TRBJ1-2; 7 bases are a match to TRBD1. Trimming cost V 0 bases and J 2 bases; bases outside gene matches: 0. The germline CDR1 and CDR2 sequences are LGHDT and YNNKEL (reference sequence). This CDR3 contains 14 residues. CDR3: CASSQEDRNYGYTF. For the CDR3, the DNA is TGTGCCAGCAGCCAAGAGGACAGGAACTATGGCTACACCTTC.

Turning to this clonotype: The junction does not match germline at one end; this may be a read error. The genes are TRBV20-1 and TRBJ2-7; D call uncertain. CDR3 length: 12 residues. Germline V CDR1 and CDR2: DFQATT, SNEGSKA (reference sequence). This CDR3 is CSARARSYDQYF. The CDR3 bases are TGCAGTGCTAGAGCGCGCTCCTACGACCAGTACTTC.

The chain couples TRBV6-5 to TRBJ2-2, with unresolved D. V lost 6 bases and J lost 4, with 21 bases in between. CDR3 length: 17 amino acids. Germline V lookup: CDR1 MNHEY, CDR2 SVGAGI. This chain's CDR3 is CASSYHRAFTSTGELFF. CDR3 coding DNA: TGTGCCAGCAGCTATCACCGGGCCTTCACGAGCACCGGGGAGCTGTTTTTT.

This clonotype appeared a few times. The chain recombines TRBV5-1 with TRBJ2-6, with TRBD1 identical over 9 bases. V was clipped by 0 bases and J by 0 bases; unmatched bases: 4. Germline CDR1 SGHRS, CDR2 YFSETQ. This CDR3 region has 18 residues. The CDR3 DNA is TGCGCCAGCAGCTTGGCTGGGACAGGGTCCTCTGGGGCCAACGTCCTGACTTTC. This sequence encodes CASSLAGTGSSGANVLTF.

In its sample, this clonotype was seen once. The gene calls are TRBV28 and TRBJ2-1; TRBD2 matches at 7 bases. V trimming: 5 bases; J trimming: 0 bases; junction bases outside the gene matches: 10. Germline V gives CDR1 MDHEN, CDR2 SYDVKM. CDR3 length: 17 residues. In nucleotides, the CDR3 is TGTGCCAGCAGTCCGTATGGGCGGGAGAGCTCCTACAATGAGCAGTTCTTC. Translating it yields CASSPYGRESSYNEQFF.

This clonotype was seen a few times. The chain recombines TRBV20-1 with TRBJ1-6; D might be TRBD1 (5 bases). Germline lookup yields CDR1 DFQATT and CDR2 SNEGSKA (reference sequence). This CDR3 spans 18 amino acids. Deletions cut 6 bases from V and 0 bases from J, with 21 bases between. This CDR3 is CSATPAGRMSSYNSPLHF. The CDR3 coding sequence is TGCAGTGCGACGCCCGCGGGACGGATGAGCTCCTATAATTCACCCCTCCACTTT.

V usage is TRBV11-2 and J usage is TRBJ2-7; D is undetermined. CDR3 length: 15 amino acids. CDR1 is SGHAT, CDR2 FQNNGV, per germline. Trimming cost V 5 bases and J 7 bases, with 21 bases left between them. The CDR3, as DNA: TGTGCCAGCAGCGCCCTACGCGACGGTGGGTATGAGCAGTACTTC. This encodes CASSALRDGGYEQYF.

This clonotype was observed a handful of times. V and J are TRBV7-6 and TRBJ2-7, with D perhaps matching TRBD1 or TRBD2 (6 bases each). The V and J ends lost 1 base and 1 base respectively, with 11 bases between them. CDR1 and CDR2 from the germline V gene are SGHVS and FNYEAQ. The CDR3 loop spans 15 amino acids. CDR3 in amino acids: CASSLGGATSYEQYF. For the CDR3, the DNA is TGTGCCAGCAGCTTAGGGGGGGCTACGTCCTACGAGCAGTACTTC.

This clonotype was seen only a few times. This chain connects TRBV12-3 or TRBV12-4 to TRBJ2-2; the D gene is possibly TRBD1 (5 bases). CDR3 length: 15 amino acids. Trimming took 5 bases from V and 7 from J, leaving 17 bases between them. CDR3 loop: CASSRRQHTGGELFF. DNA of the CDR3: TGTGCCAGCAGTAGACGGCAACACACAGGCGGGGAGCTGTTTTTT.

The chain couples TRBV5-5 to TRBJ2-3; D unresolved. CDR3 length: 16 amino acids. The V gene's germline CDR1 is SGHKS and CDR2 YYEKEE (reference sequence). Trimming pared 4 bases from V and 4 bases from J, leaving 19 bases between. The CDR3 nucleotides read TGTGCCAGCAGCCCTTTACTCATCACGGTCGCAGATACGCAGTATTTT. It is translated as CASSPLLITVADTQYF.

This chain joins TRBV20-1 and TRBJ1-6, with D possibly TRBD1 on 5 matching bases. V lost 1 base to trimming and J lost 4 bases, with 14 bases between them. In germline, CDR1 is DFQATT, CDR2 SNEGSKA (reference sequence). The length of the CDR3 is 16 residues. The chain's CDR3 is CSARGPAGNYNSPLHF. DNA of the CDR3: TGCAGTGCTAGAGGTCCGGCAGGGAATTATAATTCACCCCTCCACTTT.

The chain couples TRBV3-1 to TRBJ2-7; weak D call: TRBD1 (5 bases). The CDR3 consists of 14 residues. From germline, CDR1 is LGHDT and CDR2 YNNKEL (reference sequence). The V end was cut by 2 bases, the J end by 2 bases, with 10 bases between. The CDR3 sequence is CASSQTGVPYEQYF. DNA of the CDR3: TGTGCCAGCAGCCAAACAGGAGTACCCTACGAGCAGTACTTC.

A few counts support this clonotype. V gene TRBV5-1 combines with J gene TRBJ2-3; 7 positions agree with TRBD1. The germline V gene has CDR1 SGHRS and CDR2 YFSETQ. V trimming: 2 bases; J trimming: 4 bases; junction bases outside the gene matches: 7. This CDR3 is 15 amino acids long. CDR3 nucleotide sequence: TGCGCCAGCAGCTTCGGCGGACAGGTTCCAGATACGCAGTATTTT. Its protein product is CASSFGGQVPDTQYF.

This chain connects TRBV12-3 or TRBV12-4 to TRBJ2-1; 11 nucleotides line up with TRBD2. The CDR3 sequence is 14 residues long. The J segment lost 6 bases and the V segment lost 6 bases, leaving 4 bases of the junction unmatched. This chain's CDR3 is CASSAGLAGNEQFF. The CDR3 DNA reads TGTGCCAGCAGCGCCGGACTAGCGGGCAATGAGCAGTTCTTC.

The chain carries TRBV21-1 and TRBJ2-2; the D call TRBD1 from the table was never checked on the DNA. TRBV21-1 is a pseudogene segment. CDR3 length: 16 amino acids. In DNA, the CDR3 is TGTGCCAGCAGGGACGACAGGTCCGCGAACACCGGGGAGCTGTTTTTT. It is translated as CASRDDRSANTGELFF.

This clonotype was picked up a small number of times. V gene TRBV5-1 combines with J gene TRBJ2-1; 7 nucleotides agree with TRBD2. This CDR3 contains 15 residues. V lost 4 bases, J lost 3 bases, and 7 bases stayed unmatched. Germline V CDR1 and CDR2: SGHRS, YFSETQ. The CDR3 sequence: CASSPGDYYYNEQFF. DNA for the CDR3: TGCGCCAGCAGCCCGGGGGACTACTACTACAATGAGCAGTTCTTC.